The entry below describes one TCR beta chain. Its antigen is unknown. The data derive from a study of cytomegalovirus exposure and HLA in healthy donors. Germline V gene data show CDR1 as SGHTA and CDR2 as FQGNSA. The ends lost 3 bases at V and 1 base at J; junction bases unmatched: 0. The CDR3 has 13 amino acids. The PCR ran on 60 Vbeta and 13 Jbeta primers. Assay: immunoSEQ multiplex PCR; the TCRdb copy retains only in-frame clones and omits some. The sample records 90,000 to 150,000 clones, 15% being singletons. Study-level points and caveats: Later, TCR association rates were found to vary by HLA locus, highest for DRB1 and lowest for HLA-C. In a later analysis, most CMV-associated TCR beta chains appeared HLA-restricted.

The rearrangement uses TRBV7-2 and TRBJ2-7; the match to TRBD2 covers 7 bases. This receptor was taken from a woman aged 18-29 years in good health and CMV-seronegative. Specimen: PBMCs. The CDR3 sequence: CASSLRGSYEQYF. CDR3 bases: TGTGCCAGCAGCTTGCGGGGGTCCTACGAGCAGTACTTC.